This T cell receptor beta chain emerged from a study of shared clonotypes between healthy human individuals. About the research overall: Plates per donor: three CD4 naive, three CD4 memory, two CD8 naive, one CD8 memory.

In the CD4+ fraction, cells were divided into CD45RA+ naive and CD45RA-negative memory subsets. Germline lookup yields CDR1 MNHEY and CDR2 SVGAGI. V dropped 8 bases and J dropped 2; count of bases not matched to a gene: 6. The CDR3 is 13 residues long. Study results and limitations: Genetic and exposure-history diversity was limited by the small donor number. Clonotypes that were shared across a few donors made up approximately 5% of naive CD4 clonotypes.

Only in-frame clones appear in the TCRdb table, and some are missing; sequencing was by immunoSEQ multiplex PCR. Among under 650,000 clones, 90% to 97% were seen once, and the ten largest hold roughly 0.06%. This clone was detected once. Its antigen is as yet unknown. The source is a woman aged 25 to 39 in good health. The V call is TRBV6-5, the J call TRBJ2-7; 7 bases are a match to TRBD2. Material for sequencing was naive CD4+ T cells sorted from blood. Subset of the sample: CD45RA+ positively selected. The CDR3 reads CASWPGGPYEQYF. DNA for the CDR3: TGTGCCAGCTGGCCGGGAGGACCCTACGAGCAGTACTTC.